The 13 T cell receptor beta chains reported below all come from one sample, sequenced in a study of tissue T cells after allogeneic stem cell transplantation. The sample's time point: mouse harvest day 14 after allogeneic transplant. Tail vein injection delivered 10^7 T-cell-depleted bone marrow cells and 10^6 splenic CD5+ T cells. Libraries were prepared by immunoSEQ multiplex PCR; TCRdb keeps only in-frame clonotypes and omits some of them. The sample shows under 3,000 clones, 45% to 60% of them seen only once. What was sequenced was lymph node tissue. The receptors here all came from a female BALB/c mouse given C57BL/6 T cells with graft-versus-host disease after an allogeneic hematopoietic cell transplant.

Comment on this clone: Gene names refer to mouse genes. The read gets to within 1 residue of the CDR3 end, and the germline J gene fills in the rest. The rearrangement uses TRBV1 and TRBJ2-5; 8 positions agree with TRBD1. This CDR3 region has 13 residues. Germline CDR1 NSQYPW, CDR2 LRSPGD (reference sequence). The junction had 3 bases not matched to a gene; V was cut back by 4 bases and J by 6 bases. The CDR3 is CTCSGTGRDTQYF. CDR3 DNA (partial): TGCACCTGCAGTGGGACAGGGAGGGACACCCAGTAC.

This clone was seen a few times. The listed genes are named as in mouse. The CDR3 bases that were read are TGTGCCAGCTCTCTCAGGGGGCACGACTCCGACTACACC. Translating gives CASSLRGHDSDYT. The CDR3 as a whole reads CASSLRGHDSDYTF. The rearrangement uses TRBV12-2 and TRBJ1-2; TRBD1 matches 7 bases. The sequenced fragment ends 1 residue before the CDR3 boundary, so the rest is inferred from the germline J gene. Per the germline V gene, CDR1 is SGHLS and CDR2 is HYDKME. Germline trimming cut 0 bases from V and 3 bases from J; bases unmatched to any gene: 3. This CDR3 region has 14 residues.

In this sample, this clone is medium-sized. Gene names are the mouse ones. The sequence runs out 1 residue before the end of the CDR3; the remainder is reconstructed from the germline J gene. The rearrangement joins TRBV4 to TRBJ2-7, with 12 positions matching TRBD2. Germline assignment: CDR1 LGHDT and CDR2 YNNKQL (reference sequence). With 5 bases clipped from V and 7 bases from J, the junction kept 6 bases outside the gene matches. This CDR3 is 14 amino acids long. The CDR3 here is CASSPTGGAREQYF. Partial CDR3 DNA: TGTGCCAGCAGCCCGACTGGGGGGGCGCGGGAACAGTAC.

This clone has just a few counts. Germline and genes here are mouse. The read terminates 1 residue ahead of where the CDR3 ends, so the germline J gene completes it. J is TRBJ1-3 and V is TRBV12-2; D might be TRBD1 (5 bases). The CDR3 has 14 amino acids. V was pared by 2 bases and J by 0 bases, with 7 bases between. Germline CDR1 reads SGHLS; CDR2 reads HYDKME. The CDR3 spells CASSQQDSGNTLYF. The covered CDR3 bases are TGTGCCAGCTCTCAACAGGATTCTGGAAATACGCTCTAT.

This clone has more than one count but fewer than ten. The genes and germline here are from mouse. The read terminates 1 residue before the CDR3 end, so the remaining end is supplied by the germline J gene. The chain recombines TRBV26 with TRBJ2-7; D possibly uses TRBD1 or TRBD2 (6 bases each). CDR1 is KGHPV, CDR2 FQNQEV, per germline (reference sequence). The CDR3 runs to 13 residues. Trimming took off 0 bases at V and 7 bases at J, with 10 bases between the two ends. This CDR3 is CASSLSGAGEQYF. CDR3 DNA, as far as it was read: TGTGCCAGCAGTCTGTCGGGGGCGGGGGAACAGTAC.

To note about this clone: Mouse gene names apply. The DNA ends 1 residue before the CDR3 does, and the rest of the CDR3 is filled in from the germline J gene. The gene calls are TRBV13-1 and TRBJ1-1; D uncertain. CDR1 and CDR2 (germline): NSHNY, SYGAGN. Trimming took 0 bases from V and 1 from J, leaving 4 bases between them. The CDR3 length is 13 residues. The CDR3 bases that were read are TGTGCCAGCAGTGATGGCAAAAACACAGAAGTCTTC. As protein: CASSDGKNTEVF. The whole CDR3 protein is CASSDGKNTEVFF.

By frequency in the sample, this clone is large. Mouse gene names and germline throughout. The read ends 1 residue before the CDR3 terminus; that terminus is restored from the germline J gene. This chain connects TRBV31 to TRBJ1-3; D unclear. Between the trimmed V and J ends, which lost 0 bases and 0 bases, there was a span of 6 bases. Germline V gene data show CDR1 as GKSSPN and CDR2 as SITVG. The CDR3 runs 14 residues. CDR3 residues: CAWSLGSSGNTLYF. The covered CDR3 bases are TGTGCCTGGAGTCTAGGCTCTTCTGGAAATACGCTCTAT.

This clone was seen a handful of times. Gene labels here are mouse ones. Sequencing ends 1 residue short of the CDR3 end; the germline J gene provides the rest. V and J are TRBV23 and TRBJ2-1; the DNA was not compared with TRBD1, the D call given in the table. The CDR3 loop spans 14 amino acids. Per germline, CDR1 KGHTA and CDR2 FQNQQP. CDR3 bases read: TGCTCCAGCAGTCAAACAGGGTTCTATGCTGAGCAGTTC. Residues: CSSSQTGFYAEQF. The whole CDR3 sequence is CSSSQTGFYAEQFF.

Concerning this clone: The gene names here belong to mouse. Coverage ceases 1 residue before the CDR3 finishes, and the germline J gene fills in the end. This rearrangement joins TRBV26 to TRBJ1-6; the D is unclear. TRBJ1-6 has ORF status, its function being uncertain. The germline V gene encodes CDR1 KGHPV and CDR2 FQNQEV (reference sequence). V lost 2 bases and J 3 bases, leaving 2 bases between the germline ends. The CDR3 consists of 13 residues. This chain's CDR3 is CASSLLYNSPLYF. CDR3 DNA (partial): TGTGCCAGCAGTCTGCTCTATAATTCGCCCCTCTAC.

With regard to this clone: The germline and genes are mouse ones. The CDR3 end falls 1 residue outside the read, so it is completed with the germline J gene. The gene calls are TRBV5 and TRBJ1-3; TRBD1 is a possible D gene (6 bases). Germline V gene sequence: CDR1 LGHNA, CDR2 YNLKQL (reference sequence). V was pared by 0 bases and J by 2 bases, with 8 bases between. CDR3 size: 15 residues. The covered CDR3 bases are TGTGCCAGCAGCCAAGACGGGACAACTGGAAATACGCTCTAT. The encoded protein is CASSQDGTTGNTLY. The entire CDR3 protein is CASSQDGTTGNTLYF.

Points on this clone: Mouse gene names and germline throughout. The DNA ends 1 residue before the CDR3 does, and the rest of the CDR3 is filled in from the germline J gene. V is TRBV13-3 and J is TRBJ2-2, with 8 bases aligning to TRBD1. Germline CDR1 and CDR2: NNHDY and SYVADS. The V gene end was trimmed by 4 bases and the J gene end by 4 bases; junction bases not matched to a gene: 3. The CDR3 covers 14 residues. The CDR3 loop is CASSPGGGTGQLYF. The CDR3 bases that were read are TGTGCCAGCAGTCCAGGGGGCGGCACCGGGCAGCTCTAC. The full variable domain, in which reference TRBV13-3 and TRBJ2-2 provide the parts outside the CDR3, is EAAVTQSPRSKVAVTGGKVTLSCHQTNNHDYMYWYRQDTGHGLRLIHYSYVADSTEKGDIPDGYKASRPSQENFSLILELASLSQTAVYFCASSPGGGTGQLYFGEGSKLTVL.

Points on this clone: Gene names denote mouse genes. CDR3 sequence reads: CASGDRLGSQNTLYF. The CDR3 DNA, read in part, is TGTGCCAGCGGTGATAGACTGGGGAGTCAAAACACCTTGTAC. V gene TRBV13-2 combines with J gene TRBJ2-4, with 8 bases identical to TRBD2. The read is 1 residue too short to cover the CDR3 end, so that end is filled in from the germline J gene. There are 15 residues in the CDR3. Germline CDR1 reads NNHNN; CDR2 reads SYGAGS (reference sequence). With 1 base clipped from V and 0 bases from J, the junction kept 1 base outside the gene matches.

On this clone itself: Any gene name here is a mouse gene name. The read ends 1 residue early relative to the CDR3; the germline J gene fills the gap. This chain joins TRBV3 and TRBJ1-5, with 7 bases matching TRBD1. Unmatched junction bases numbered 4, after V lost 5 bases and J lost 6 bases. The CDR3 covers 13 residues. Germline V gene data show CDR1 as SNHLY and CDR2 as FYNGKV (reference sequence). Incomplete CDR3 DNA: TGTGCCAGCAGCCCCCGACAGGGCCAGGCTCCGCTT. Protein product: CASSPRQGQAPL. The full-length CDR3 reads as CASSPRQGQAPLF. Supplemented by reference TRBV3 and TRBJ1-5, the full variable domain reads GPKVLQIPSHQIIDMGQMVTLNCDPVSNHLYFYWYKQILGQQMEFLVNFYNGKVMEKSKLFKDQFSVERPDGSYFTLKIQPTALEDSAVYFCASSPRQGQAPLFGEGTRLSVL.